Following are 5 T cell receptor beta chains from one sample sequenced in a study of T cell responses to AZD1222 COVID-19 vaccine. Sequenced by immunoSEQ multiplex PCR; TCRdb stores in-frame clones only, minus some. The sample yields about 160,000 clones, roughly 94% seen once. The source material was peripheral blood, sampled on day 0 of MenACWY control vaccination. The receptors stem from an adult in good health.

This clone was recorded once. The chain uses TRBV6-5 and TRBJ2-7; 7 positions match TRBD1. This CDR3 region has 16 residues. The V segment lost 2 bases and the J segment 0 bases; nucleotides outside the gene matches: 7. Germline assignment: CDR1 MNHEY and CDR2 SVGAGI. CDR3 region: CASSYRGQVSSYEQYF. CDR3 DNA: TGTGCCAGCAGTTACCGCGGACAGGTTAGCTCCTACGAGCAGTACTTC.

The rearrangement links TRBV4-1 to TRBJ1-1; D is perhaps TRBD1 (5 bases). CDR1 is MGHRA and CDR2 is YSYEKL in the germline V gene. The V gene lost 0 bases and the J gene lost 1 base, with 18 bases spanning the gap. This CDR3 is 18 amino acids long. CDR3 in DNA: TGCGCCAGCAGCCAAGAGGGTAAGCAGGGAAGAAGGAACACTGAAGCTTTCTTT. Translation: CASSQEGKQGRRNTEAFF.

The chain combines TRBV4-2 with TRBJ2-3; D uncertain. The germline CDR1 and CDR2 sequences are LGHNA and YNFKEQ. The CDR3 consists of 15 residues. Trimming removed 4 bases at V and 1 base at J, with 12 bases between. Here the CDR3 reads CASSPGLRGTDTQYF. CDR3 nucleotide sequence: TGTGCCAGCAGCCCGGGTCTCAGAGGCACAGATACGCAGTATTTT.

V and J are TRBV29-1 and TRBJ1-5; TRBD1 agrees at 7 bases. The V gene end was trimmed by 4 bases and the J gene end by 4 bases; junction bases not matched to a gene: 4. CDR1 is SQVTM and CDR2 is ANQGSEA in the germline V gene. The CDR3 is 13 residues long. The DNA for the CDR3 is TGCAGCGTTGGGGGGACAGATAATCAGCCCCAGCATTTT. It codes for CSVGGTDNQPQHF. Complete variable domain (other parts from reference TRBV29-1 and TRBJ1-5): SAVISQKPSRDICQRGTSLTIQCQVDSQVTMMFWYRQQPGQSLTLIATANQGSEATYESGFVIDKFPISRPNLTFSTLTVSNMSPEDSSIYLCSVGGTDNQPQHFGDGTRLSIL.

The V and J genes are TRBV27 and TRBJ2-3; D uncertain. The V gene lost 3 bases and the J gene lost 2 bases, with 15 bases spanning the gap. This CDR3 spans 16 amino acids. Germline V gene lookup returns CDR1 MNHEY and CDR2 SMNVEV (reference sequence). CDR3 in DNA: TGTGCCAGCAGTTTTTCCGGACGAGGTTACACAGATACGCAGTATTTT. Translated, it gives CASSFSGRGYTDTQYF.